Listed below are T cell receptor beta chains from one sample, sequenced in a study of identical twins. MiXCR, applied by TCRdb to the 5' RACE reads, yields one record per CDR3 protein. The sample includes approximately 550,000 distinct CDR3 sequences, approximately 20% of them seen just once. The same sample was also used in a study of yellow fever vaccine responses in identical twins.

The sequencing sample was made of CD4+ T cells sorted from blood. Receptors originate from a woman in her late teens or twenties in good health. The CDR3 runs from the conserved cysteine through the conserved F or W. D genes are given only for firm matches. Size tells how often a clone was seen (once, few, many) or the class of an expanded clone, and some rows leave it out.

DNA,CDR3,V,size,D,J
TGTGCCAGCAGTGGTAGACGAGGAGACAGGGGGCCGGGGAGCTCCTACGAGCAGTACTTC,CASSGRRGDRGPGSSYEQYF,TRBV6-1,few,TRBD1,TRBJ2-7
TGTGCCACCAGTGACTCTAGTCGGGGGTACGAGCAGTACTTC,CATSDSSRGYEQYF,TRBV24-1,-,-,TRBJ2-7
TGCAGCGGGACGTTCGGGAGGGGGCAAGAGACCCAGTACTTC,CSGTFGRGQETQYF,TRBV29-1,-,TRBD2,TRBJ2-5
TGCGCCAGCAGCTTGGGGGTCGCCACTGAAGCTTTCTTT,CASSLGVATEAFF,TRBV5-1,-,-,TRBJ1-1
TGCAGTGCTAGGCATGGCCTAGCGGCAATTTACGAGCAGTACTTC,CSARHGLAAIYEQYF,TRBV20-1,few,TRBD2,TRBJ2-7
TGCGCCAGCAGCAAACAGGGGAACCAAGAGACCCAGTACTTC,CASSKQGNQETQYF,TRBV5-1,few,TRBD1,TRBJ2-5
TGTGCCACCATTGGACAGGGGGCGCTTGGCTACACCTTC,CATIGQGALGYTF,TRBV12-3/TRBV12-4,-,TRBD1,TRBJ1-2
TGTGCCAGCAGCCCGCGACAGGTCTCTGGAAACACCATATATTTT,CASSPRQVSGNTIYF,TRBV9,few,-,TRBJ1-3
TGTGCCAGCAGCGACCCCCGGACAGGGGGGTACTACAATGAGCAGTTCTTC,CASSDPRTGGYYNEQFF,TRBV28,few,TRBD1,TRBJ2-1
TGTGCCAGCAGCTTGTTGGGTTGGAATGAGCAGTTCTTC,CASSLLGWNEQFF,TRBV11-1,-,-,TRBJ2-1
TGCAGTGCGGGGCGGGACAGGAATTTTTTAAAGACCCAGTACTTC,CSAGRDRNFLKTQYF,TRBV20-1,-,TRBD1,TRBJ2-5
TGTGCTAGTGGTGAAACTAGCGGGAGCTACGAGCAGTACTTC,CASGETSGSYEQYF,TRBV12-5,many,TRBD2,TRBJ2-7
TGTGCCAGCGGGACAGGGGGCATGAACACTGAAGCTTTCTTT,CASGTGGMNTEAFF,TRBV6-1,-,TRBD1,TRBJ1-1
TGCGCCAGCAGCGGGGGACCCGGGGGTACCACTAATGAAGCTTTCTTT,CASSGGPGGTTNEAFF,TRBV5-1,-,-,TRBJ1-1
TGTGCCAGCAGTCCTGGGGGGGGGACTAGCGGGCTATTAAATGAGCAGTTCTTC,CASSPGGGTSGLLNEQFF,TRBV12-3/TRBV12-4,-,TRBD2,TRBJ2-1
TGTGCCAGCAAGGGCGGGAACACCGGGGAGCTGTTTTTT,CASKGGNTGELFF,TRBV12-3/TRBV12-4,few,-,TRBJ2-2
TGCGCCAGCAGCTTGGCCGCCGTTGGAGGTCACGAGCAGTACTTC,CASSLAAVGGHEQYF,TRBV5-1,-,-,TRBJ2-7
TGCGCCAGCAGCTTGAGAAGGATCGGAGAGACCCAGTACTTC,CASSLRRIGETQYF,TRBV5-1,-,-,TRBJ2-5
TGCAGCGGTGGACTAGCCCTGCACAATGAGCAGTTCTTC,CSGGLALHNEQFF,TRBV29-1,-,TRBD2,TRBJ2-1
TGTGCCAGCAGTGAAGCTACCCGGAGGTTGAACACTGAAGCTTTCTTT,CASSEATRRLNTEAFF,TRBV2,few,-,TRBJ1-1
TGTGCCAGCTCACCGGTCGGGACATCTTCAGGTCGGACAGATACGCAGTATTTT,CASSPVGTSSGRTDTQYF,TRBV18,-,-,TRBJ2-3
TGTGCCAGCAGCTTAGCGCTGAGCGGGAGGGCCTCTGGGGCCAACGTCCTGACTTTC,CASSLALSGRASGANVLTF,TRBV11-1,-,TRBD2,TRBJ2-6
TGCAGTGCTAGAACATGGATTTACAATGAGCAGTTCTTC,CSARTWIYNEQFF,TRBV20-1,-,-,TRBJ2-1
TGTGCCAGCAGTGGAGGGCCTTCCGGGGAGCTGTTTTTT,CASSGGPSGELFF,TRBV25-1,few,-,TRBJ2-2
TGTGCCAGCAGCCTACTAGCGGGAGCCTACAATGATCAGTTCTTC,CASSLLAGAYNDQFF,TRBV6-1,few,TRBD2,TRBJ2-1
TGTGCCACCAGCCATACTAGCGGGAGCCAAACCGGGGAGCTGTTTTTT,CATSHTSGSQTGELFF,TRBV15,few,TRBD2,TRBJ2-2
TGTGCCAGCAGCTTAACCGCAGGGAACAATGAGCAGTTCTTC,CASSLTAGNNEQFF,TRBV11-2,-,-,TRBJ2-1
TGTGCCAGCAGTTTAGTCGGGGGGCAAGAGACCCAGTACTTC,CASSLVGGQETQYF,TRBV5-1,many,TRBD2,TRBJ2-5
TGCAGTGCCCTGGGACAGGGTAGCACAGATACGCAGTATTTT,CSALGQGSTDTQYF,TRBV20-1,few,TRBD1,TRBJ2-3
TGTGCCAGCAGCCAAGAAAGGACTAGCGGGAACAATGAGCAGTTCTTC,CASSQERTSGNNEQFF,TRBV4-2,-,TRBD2,TRBJ2-1
TGCAGTGCTAGCCTAGCGGGGGACTCTGGGGCCAACGTCCTGACTTTC,CSASLAGDSGANVLTF,TRBV20-1,-,TRBD2,TRBJ2-6
TGCGCCAGCAGCCAAGATATGGCCAGGGGGGGTAATGAGCAGTTCTTC,CASSQDMARGGNEQFF,TRBV4-1,-,-,TRBJ2-1
TGTGCCAGCAGCCTAGGGGGACAGGGAGGTGAGACCCAGTACTTC,CASSLGGQGGETQYF,TRBV12-3/TRBV12-4,few,TRBD1,TRBJ2-5
TGCAGCGTTGCACCCAGGTTCAGGGAGACCCAGTACTTC,CSVAPRFRETQYF,TRBV29-1,few,-,TRBJ2-5
TGCGCCATCAACGTGACCGGGGAGCTGTTTTTT,CAINVTGELFF,TRBV10-1,-,-,TRBJ2-2